This is a list of T cell receptor beta chains from one sample in a study of Ad26.COV2.S vaccination and SARS-CoV-2 variants. Produced via immunoSEQ multiplex PCR; TCRdb's table is partial and in-frame only. The table has 360,000 or so clones, roughly 90% seen once. Sample: peripheral blood, taken in a trial of Ad26.COV2.S vaccine versus placebo. Receptor source: a person between 18 and 65 years old who received the Ad26.COV2.S COVID-19 vaccine or a placebo. The CDR3 runs from the conserved cysteine through the conserved F or W. Each record gives: V gene, CDR3 length, D gene, clone size, J gene, CDR3 protein, CDR3 DNA. D genes are given only for firm matches. Part of the rows lack a size; the others show once, few, many or a class for expanded clones.

TRBV11-1	14	TRBD2	.	TRBJ2-7	CASSLSGRGDEQYF	TGTGCCAGCAGCTTAAGCGGGAGGGGGGACGAGCAGTACTTC
TRBV5-1	14	.	.	TRBJ2-7	CASSQDKPADEQYF	TGCGCCAGCTCCCAGGACAAACCCGCCGACGAGCAGTACTTC
TRBV7-9	16	.	once	TRBJ2-2	CASSPPGTANTGELFF	TGTGCCAGCAGCCCCCCCGGGACTGCGAACACCGGGGAGCTGTTTTTT
TRBV30	12	.	.	TRBJ1-1	CAWRGQRTEAFF	TGTGCCTGGCGGGGCCAGAGGACTGAAGCTTTCTTT
TRBV7-2	14	.	once	TRBJ2-1	CASSLVPQGNEQFF	TGTGCCAGCAGCTTAGTCCCACAGGGCAATGAGCAGTTCTTC
TRBV6-5	15	.	.	TRBJ1-1	CASRPGRTTISEAFF	TGTGCCAGCAGGCCGGGACGGACGACAATTTCTGAAGCTTTCTTT
TRBV6-6	17	TRBD2	.	TRBJ2-2	CASSRLAGALRTGELFF	TGTGCCAGCAGCCGACTAGCGGGAGCCCTGAGGACCGGGGAGCTGTTTTTT
TRBV2	16	TRBD1	.	TRBJ2-7	CASRSPPGQTTYEQYF	TGTGCCAGCAGGAGTCCGCCGGGACAGACGACCTACGAGCAGTACTTC
TRBV4-1	13	.	.	TRBJ2-1	CASSSGPFNEQFF	TGCGCCAGCAGTTCGGGACCTTTCAATGAGCAGTTCTTC
TRBV19	14	TRBD1	.	TRBJ1-4	CASTSDRAYRKLFF	TGTGCCAGTACCTCGGACAGGGCCTACCGAAAACTGTTTTTT
TRBV3-1/TRBV3-2	15	.	.	TRBJ2-3	CASSLQRYPTDTQYF	TGTGCCAGCAGCCTTCAGCGGTACCCGACAGATACGCAGTATTTT
TRBV5-1	14	.	.	TRBJ1-1	CASSLVRVNTEAFF	TGCGCCAGCAGCTTGGTCAGGGTGAACACTGAAGCTTTCTTT
TRBV7-3	16	TRBD2	.	TRBJ2-3	CASSPGLAGATDTQYF	TGTGCCAGCAGCCCGGGACTAGCGGGAGCTACAGATACGCAGTATTTT
TRBV9	16	TRBD2	once	TRBJ2-3	CASSSGLAGFKDTQYF	TGTGCCAGCAGTTCCGGACTAGCGGGATTTAAAGATACGCAGTATTTT
TRBV28	13	TRBD1	.	TRBJ2-1	CASSSYRGDEQFF	TGTGCCAGCAGTTCGTACAGGGGCGATGAGCAGTTCTTC
TRBV28	11	.	.	TRBJ1-4	CASSTGEKLFF	TGTGCCAGCAGCACGGGGGAAAAACTGTTTTTT
TRBV5-1	16	.	.	TRBJ1-6	CASSLLGRSYNSPLHF	TGCGCCAGCAGCTTGCTCGGACGCTCCTATAATTCACCCCTCCACTTT
TRBV30	15	TRBD2	.	TRBJ2-7	CAWSVMTSGRAEQYF	TGTGCCTGGAGTGTAATGACTAGCGGGAGGGCCGAGCAGTACTTC
TRBV28	15	.	.	TRBJ2-7	CASSLFRESSYEQYF	TGTGCCAGCAGTTTGTTTAGGGAAAGCTCCTACGAGCAGTACTTC
TRBV6-2/TRBV6-3	14	.	once	TRBJ2-1	CASSWAEVSREQFF	TGTGCCAGCAGTTGGGCCGAGGTTTCGCGGGAGCAGTTCTTC
TRBV6-2/TRBV6-3	15	.	.	TRBJ2-3	CASSPGNLGRDTQYF	TGTGCCAGCAGCCCCGGCAACCTGGGGCGGGATACGCAGTATTTT
TRBV5-5	15	TRBD2	.	TRBJ2-1	CASSLEAGVRNEQFF	TGTGCCAGCAGCTTGGAAGCGGGAGTCAGAAATGAGCAGTTCTTC
TRBV6-6	16	.	once	TRBJ2-5	CASSYRPLGLQETQYF	TGTGCCAGCAGTTACCGGCCCCTAGGCCTACAAGAGACCCAGTACTTC
TRBV10-3	15	TRBD2	.	TRBJ2-5	CAITPPSGNQETQYF	TGTGCCATCACGCCCCCTAGCGGGAACCAAGAGACCCAGTACTTC
TRBV4-3	15	.	few	TRBJ1-2	CASSQDSAGDYGYTF	TGCGCCAGCAGCCAAGATTCGGCAGGGGACTATGGCTACACCTTC
TRBV28	12	.	.	TRBJ2-1	CASSLIPNEQFF	TGTGCCAGCAGTTTAATTCCCAATGAGCAGTTCTTC
TRBV7-2	15	.	.	TRBJ1-2	CASSIAGKGAYGYTF	TGTGCCAGCAGCATAGCAGGGAAAGGGGCTTATGGCTACACCTTC
TRBV10-3	15	TRBD1	once	TRBJ2-2	CATRVGQGNTGELFF	TGTGCCACACGGGTCGGACAGGGGAACACCGGGGAGCTGTTTTTT
TRBV18	17	TRBD2	.	TRBJ2-3	CASSPLRGEVHSDTQYF	TGTGCCAGCTCACCACTCCGGGGGGAGGTCCACTCGGATACGCAGTATTTT